This T cell receptor beta chain was captured in a study of cytomegalovirus exposure and HLA in healthy donors. Study-wide results and caveats: Among the most significant clusters, several appeared linked to common viral pathogens in a later analysis. Diagnosis of cytomegalovirus status made by the classifier reportedly showed high specificity and sensitivity.

Use of 60 Vbeta and 13 Jbeta primers characterized the PCR. Per the original data handling: Among the unique TCR beta chains that a later analysis counted, about 86 million in all, about 11 million were shared. Data came from immunoSEQ multiplex PCR; TCRdb stores just in-frame clones and leaves some out. For V, J and clone size, that table is used; D and trimming come from the DNA. The sample comprises around 150,000 clones, more than 60% of which are singletons, and 6.5% rests with the top ten. This clone was counted at least ten times. Its specificity is not known. This TCR was sampled from a woman aged 55-69 years in good health and CMV-seronegative. Material: PBMCs.

CDR3 protein: CASKLLGEADTQYF. CDR3 DNA sequence: TGTGCCAGCAAGCTACTGGGGGAGGCAGATACGCAGTATTTT. V and J are TRBV6-5 and TRBJ2-3; perhaps TRBD2 as D (6 bases). The CDR3 contains 14 residues. With 7 bases removed from V and 4 bases from J, the gap between germline ends came to 15 bases. Germline CDR1 is MNHEY and CDR2 is SVGAGI.